The TCR beta chain described here comes from a study of B cell selection in AIRE deficiency. Clones were read by immunoSEQ multiplex PCR, and TCRdb kept only the in-frame ones, dropping some. The repertoire holds tens of thousands of clones, with nearly 95% as singletons. The germline V and J ends were trimmed by 1 base and 4 bases, with 7 bases remaining between them. Germline lookup yields CDR1 SGHAT and CDR2 FQNNGV. This CDR3 comprises 13 residues. Sorted regulatory T cells were CD4-positive, CD25-high and CD127-low or negative. This sequence joins TRBV11-2 and TRBJ2-5; D gene ambiguous. This receptor was obtained from a human donor in good health. Source material: CD4+CD25+ Tregs sorted from PBMCs. Written as DNA, the CDR3 is TGTGCCAGCAGCTTAGGCAGCGCAGAGACCCAGTACTTC. Its protein product is CASSLGSAETQYF.